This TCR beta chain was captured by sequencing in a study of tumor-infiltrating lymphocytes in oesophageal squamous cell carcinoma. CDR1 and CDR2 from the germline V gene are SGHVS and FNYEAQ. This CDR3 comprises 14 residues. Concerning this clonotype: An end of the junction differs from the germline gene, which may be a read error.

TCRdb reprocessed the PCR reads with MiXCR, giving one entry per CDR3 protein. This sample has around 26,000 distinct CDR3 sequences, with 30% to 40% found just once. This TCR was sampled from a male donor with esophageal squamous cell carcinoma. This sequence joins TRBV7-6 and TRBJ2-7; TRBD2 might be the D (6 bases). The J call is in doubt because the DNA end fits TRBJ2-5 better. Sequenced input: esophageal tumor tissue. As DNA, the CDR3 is TGTGCTAGCAGCTTGCAGGGAGGCGGAGGGACCCAGTACTTC. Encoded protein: CASSLQGGGGTQYF.